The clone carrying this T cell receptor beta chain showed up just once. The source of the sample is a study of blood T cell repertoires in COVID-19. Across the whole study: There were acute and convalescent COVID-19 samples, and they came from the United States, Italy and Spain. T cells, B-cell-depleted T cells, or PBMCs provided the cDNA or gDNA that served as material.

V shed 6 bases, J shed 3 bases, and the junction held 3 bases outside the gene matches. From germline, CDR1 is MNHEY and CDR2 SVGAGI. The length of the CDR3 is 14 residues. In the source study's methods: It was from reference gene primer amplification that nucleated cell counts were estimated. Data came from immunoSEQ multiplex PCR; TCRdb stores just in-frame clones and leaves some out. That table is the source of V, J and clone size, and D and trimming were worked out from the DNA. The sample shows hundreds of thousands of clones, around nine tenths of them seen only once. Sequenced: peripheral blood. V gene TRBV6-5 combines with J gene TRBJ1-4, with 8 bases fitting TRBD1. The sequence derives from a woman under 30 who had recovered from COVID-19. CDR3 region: CASSVTGANEKLFF. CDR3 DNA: TGTGCCAGCAGCGTGACAGGGGCTAATGAAAAACTGTTTTTT.